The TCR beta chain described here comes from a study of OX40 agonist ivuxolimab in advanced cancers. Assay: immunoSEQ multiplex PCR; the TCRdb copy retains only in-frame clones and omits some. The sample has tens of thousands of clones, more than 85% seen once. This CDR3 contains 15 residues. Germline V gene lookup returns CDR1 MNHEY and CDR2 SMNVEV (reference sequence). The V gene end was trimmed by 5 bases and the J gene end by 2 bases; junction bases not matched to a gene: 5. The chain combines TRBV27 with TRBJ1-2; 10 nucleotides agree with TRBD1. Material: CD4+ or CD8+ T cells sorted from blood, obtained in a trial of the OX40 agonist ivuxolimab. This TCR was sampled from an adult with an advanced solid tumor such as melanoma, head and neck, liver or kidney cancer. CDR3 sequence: CASSVLGQGNYGYTF. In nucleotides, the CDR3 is TGTGCCAGCAGTGTTCTGGGACAGGGGAACTATGGCTACACCTTC.